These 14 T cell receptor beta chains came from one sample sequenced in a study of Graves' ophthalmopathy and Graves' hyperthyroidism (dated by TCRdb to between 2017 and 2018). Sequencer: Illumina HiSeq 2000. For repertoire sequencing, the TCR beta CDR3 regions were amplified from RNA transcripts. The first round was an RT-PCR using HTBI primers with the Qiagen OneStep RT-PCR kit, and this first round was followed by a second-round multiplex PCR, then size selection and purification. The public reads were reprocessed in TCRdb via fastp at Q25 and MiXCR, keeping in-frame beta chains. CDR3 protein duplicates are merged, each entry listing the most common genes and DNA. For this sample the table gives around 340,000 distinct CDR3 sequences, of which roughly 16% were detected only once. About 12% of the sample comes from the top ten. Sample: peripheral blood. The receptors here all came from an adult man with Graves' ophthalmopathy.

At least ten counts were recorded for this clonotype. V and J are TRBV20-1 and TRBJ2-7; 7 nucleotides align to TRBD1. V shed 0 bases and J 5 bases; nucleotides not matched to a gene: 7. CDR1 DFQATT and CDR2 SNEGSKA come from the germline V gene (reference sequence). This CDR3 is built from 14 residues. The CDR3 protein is CSARDLQGNHEQYF. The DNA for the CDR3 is TGCAGTGCTAGAGATCTACAGGGGAACCACGAGCAGTACTTC.

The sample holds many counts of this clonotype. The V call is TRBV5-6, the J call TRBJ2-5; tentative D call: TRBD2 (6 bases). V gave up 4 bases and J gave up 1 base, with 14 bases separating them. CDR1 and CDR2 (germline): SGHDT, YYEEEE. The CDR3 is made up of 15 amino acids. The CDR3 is CASSPPGLFQETQYF. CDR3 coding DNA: TGTGCCAGCAGCCCACCGGGACTGTTCCAAGAGACCCAGTACTTC.

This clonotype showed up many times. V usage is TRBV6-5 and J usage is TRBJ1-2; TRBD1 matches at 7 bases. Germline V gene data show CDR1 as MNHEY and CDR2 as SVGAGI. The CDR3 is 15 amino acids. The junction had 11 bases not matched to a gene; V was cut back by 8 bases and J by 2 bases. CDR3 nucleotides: TGTGCCAGCCTAGGACAGGACACCACAAACTATGGCTACACCTTC. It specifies CASLGQDTTNYGYTF.

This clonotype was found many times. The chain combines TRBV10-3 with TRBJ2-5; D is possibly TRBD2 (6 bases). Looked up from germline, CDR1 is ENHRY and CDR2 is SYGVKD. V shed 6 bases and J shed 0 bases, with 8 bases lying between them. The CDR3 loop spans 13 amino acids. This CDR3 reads CAISVADQETQYF. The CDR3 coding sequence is TGTGCCATCAGCGTAGCGGACCAAGAGACCCAGTACTTC.

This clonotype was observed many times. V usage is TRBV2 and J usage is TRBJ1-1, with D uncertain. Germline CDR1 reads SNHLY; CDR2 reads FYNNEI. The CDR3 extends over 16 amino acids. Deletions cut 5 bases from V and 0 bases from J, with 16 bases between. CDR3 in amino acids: CASSTLGTVLNTEAFF. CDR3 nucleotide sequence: TGTGCCAGCAGTACCCTGGGCACGGTCCTGAACACTGAAGCTTTCTTT.

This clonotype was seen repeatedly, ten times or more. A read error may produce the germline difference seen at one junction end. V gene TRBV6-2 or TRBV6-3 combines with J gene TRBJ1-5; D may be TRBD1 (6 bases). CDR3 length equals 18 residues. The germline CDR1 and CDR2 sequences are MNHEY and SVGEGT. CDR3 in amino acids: CASSYSTWDIYSNQPQHF. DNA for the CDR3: TGTGCCAGCAGTTACTCCACTTGGGACATTTATAGCAATCAGCCCCAGCACTTT.

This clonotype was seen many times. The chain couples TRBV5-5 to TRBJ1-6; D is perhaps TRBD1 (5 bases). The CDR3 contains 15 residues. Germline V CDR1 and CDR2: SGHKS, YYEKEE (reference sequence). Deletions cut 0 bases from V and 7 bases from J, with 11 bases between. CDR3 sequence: CASSLVQGENSPLHF. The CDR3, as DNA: TGTGCCAGCAGCTTGGTGCAGGGAGAGAATTCACCCCTCCACTTT.

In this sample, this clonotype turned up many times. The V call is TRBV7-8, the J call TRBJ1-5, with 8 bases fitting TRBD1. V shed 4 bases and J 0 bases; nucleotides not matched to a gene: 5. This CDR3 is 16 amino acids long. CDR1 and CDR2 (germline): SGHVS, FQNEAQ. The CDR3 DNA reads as TGTGCCAGCAGCTCCTTGACAGGGGCTAGCAATCAGCCCCAGCATTTT. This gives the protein CASSSLTGASNQPQHF.

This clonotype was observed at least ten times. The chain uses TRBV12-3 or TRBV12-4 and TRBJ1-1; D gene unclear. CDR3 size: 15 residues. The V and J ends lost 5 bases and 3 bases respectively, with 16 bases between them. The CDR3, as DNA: TGTGCCAGCAGTCAAGGAGGGCGGGGTCACACTGAAGCTTTCTTT. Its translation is CASSQGGRGHTEAFF.

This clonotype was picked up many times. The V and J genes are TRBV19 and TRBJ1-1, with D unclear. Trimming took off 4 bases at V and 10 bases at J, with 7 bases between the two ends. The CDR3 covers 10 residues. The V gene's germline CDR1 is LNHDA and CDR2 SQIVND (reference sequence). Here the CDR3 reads CASSTPGAFF. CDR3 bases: TGTGCCAGTAGTACGCCCGGAGCTTTCTTT.

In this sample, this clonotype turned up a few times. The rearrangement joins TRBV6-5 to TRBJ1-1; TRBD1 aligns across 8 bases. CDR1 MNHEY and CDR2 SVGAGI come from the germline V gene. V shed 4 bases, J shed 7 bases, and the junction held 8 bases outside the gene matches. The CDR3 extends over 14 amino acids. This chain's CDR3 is CASSSRDRRGEAFF. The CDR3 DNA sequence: TGTGCCAGCAGTTCACGGGACAGGAGAGGTGAAGCTTTCTTT.

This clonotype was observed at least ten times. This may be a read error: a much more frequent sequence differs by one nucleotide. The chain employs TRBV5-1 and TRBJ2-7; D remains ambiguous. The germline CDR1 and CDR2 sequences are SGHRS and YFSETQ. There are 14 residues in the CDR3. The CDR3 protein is CASSLSTQTYERYF. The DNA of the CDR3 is TGCGCCAGCAGCTTGTCGACACAAACCTACGAGCGGTACTTC.

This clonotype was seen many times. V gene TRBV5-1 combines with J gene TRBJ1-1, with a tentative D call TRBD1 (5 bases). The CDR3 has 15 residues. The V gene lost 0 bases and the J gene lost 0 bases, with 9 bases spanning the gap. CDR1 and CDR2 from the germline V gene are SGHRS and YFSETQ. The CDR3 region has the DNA TGCGCCAGCAGCTTGGCCGGGACGGTGAACACTGAAGCTTTCTTT. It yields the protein CASSLAGTVNTEAFF.

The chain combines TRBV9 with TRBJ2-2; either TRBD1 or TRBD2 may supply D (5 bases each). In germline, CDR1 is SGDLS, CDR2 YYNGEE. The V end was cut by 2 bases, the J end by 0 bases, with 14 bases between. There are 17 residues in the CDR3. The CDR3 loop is CASSVIPGPSNTGELFF. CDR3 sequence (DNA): TGTGCCAGCAGCGTCATTCCGGGACCCTCGAACACCGGGGAGCTGTTTTTT.